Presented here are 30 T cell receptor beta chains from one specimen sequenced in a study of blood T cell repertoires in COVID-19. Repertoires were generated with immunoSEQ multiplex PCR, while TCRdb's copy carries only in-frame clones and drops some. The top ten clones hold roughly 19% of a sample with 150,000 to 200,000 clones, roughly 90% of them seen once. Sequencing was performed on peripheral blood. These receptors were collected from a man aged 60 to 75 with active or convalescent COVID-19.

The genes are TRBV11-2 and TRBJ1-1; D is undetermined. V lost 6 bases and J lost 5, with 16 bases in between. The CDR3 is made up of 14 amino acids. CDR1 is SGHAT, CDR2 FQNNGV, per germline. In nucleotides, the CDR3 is TGTGCCAGCAGACCTCCAGGTTTGGAAACTGAAGCTTTCTTT. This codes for CASRPPGLETEAFF. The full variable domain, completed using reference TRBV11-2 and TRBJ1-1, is EAGVAQSPRYKIIEKRQSVAFWCNPISGHATLYWYQQILGQGPKLLIQFQNNGVVDDSQLPKDRFSAERLKGVDSTLKIQPAKLEDSAVYLCASRPPGLETEAFFGQGTRLTVV.

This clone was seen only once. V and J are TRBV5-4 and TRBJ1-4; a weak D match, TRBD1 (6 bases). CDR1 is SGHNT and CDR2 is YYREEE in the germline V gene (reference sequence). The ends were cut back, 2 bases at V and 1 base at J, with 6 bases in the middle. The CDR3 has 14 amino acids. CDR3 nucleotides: TGTGCCAGCAGCTTACAGGGAACTAATGAAAAACTGTTTTTT. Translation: CASSLQGTNEKLFF.

CDR3 residues: CASSVRQVGTEAFF. CDR3 nucleotides: TGCGCCAGCAGCGTCCGACAGGTAGGCACTGAAGCTTTCTTT. This sequence joins TRBV4-1 and TRBJ1-1, with D perhaps matching TRBD1 (6 bases). Looked up from germline, CDR1 is MGHRA and CDR2 is YSYEKL. The V and J ends lost 5 bases and 4 bases respectively, with 14 bases between them. This CDR3 comprises 14 residues.

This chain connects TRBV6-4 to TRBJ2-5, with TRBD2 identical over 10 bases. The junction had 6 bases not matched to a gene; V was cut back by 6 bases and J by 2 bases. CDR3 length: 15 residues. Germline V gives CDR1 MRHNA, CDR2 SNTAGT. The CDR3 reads CASRATSGNQETQYF. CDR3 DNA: TGTGCCAGCAGGGCAACTAGCGGGAATCAAGAGACCCAGTACTTC.

CDR3 residues: CVRSWRGIYEQYF. For the CDR3, the DNA is TGTGTCAGAAGCTGGCGGGGTATTTACGAGCAGTACTTC. The chain uses TRBV7-5 and TRBJ2-7; the table assigns TRBD2, which was not confirmed against the DNA. TRBV7-5 is a recognized pseudogene. This CDR3 comprises 13 residues.

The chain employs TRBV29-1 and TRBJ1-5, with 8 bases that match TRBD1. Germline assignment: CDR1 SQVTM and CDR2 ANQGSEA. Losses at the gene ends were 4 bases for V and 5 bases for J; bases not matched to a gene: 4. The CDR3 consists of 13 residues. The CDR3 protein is CSVVVQGDQPQHF. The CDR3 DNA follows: TGCAGCGTTGTTGTACAGGGGGATCAGCCCCAGCATTTT.

The DNA of the CDR3 is TGTGCCAGCAGCCCCCGGACTAGCGGGGGTTTCTTGGAGCAGTTCTTC. Translation: CASSPRTSGGFLEQFF. The V call is TRBV3-1 (or the pseudogene TRBV3-2), the J call TRBJ2-1; the match to TRBD2 covers 13 bases. V was clipped by 4 bases and J by 10 bases; unmatched bases: 10. Germline loops: CDR1 LGHDT, CDR2 YNNKEL (reference sequence). The CDR3 runs 16 residues.

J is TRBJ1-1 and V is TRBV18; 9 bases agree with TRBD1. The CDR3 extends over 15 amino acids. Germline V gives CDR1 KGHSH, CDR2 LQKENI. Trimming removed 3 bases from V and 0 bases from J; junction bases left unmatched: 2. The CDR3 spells CASSPGQGMNTEAFF. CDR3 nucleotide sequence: TGTGCCAGCTCACCTGGACAGGGGATGAACACTGAAGCTTTCTTT.

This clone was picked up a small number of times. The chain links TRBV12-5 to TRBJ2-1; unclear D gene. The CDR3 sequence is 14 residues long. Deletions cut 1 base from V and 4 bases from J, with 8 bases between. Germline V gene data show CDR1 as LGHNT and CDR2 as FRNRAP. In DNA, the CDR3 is TGTGCTAGTGGTTTGGGAGAGTTGTACAATGAGCAGTTCTTC. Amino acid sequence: CASGLGELYNEQFF.

The DNA of the CDR3 is TGTGCCAGCCACGGTGGGGGGGGCGTTATCGAGCAGTACTTC. It codes for CASHGGGGVIEQYF. The chain uses TRBV7-2 and TRBJ2-7; tentative D call: TRBD2 (7 bases). Germline V gene data show CDR1 as SGHTA and CDR2 as FQGNSA. The CDR3 is made up of 14 amino acids. V lost 8 bases, J lost 6 bases, and 20 bases lay in between. The variable domain in full, completed from reference TRBV7-2 and TRBJ2-7, reads GAGVSQSPSNKVTEKGKDVELRCDPISGHTALYWYRQSLGQGLEFLIYFQGNSAPDKSGLPSDRFSAERTGGSVSTLTIQRTQQEDSAVYLCASHGGGGVIEQYFGPGTRLTVT.

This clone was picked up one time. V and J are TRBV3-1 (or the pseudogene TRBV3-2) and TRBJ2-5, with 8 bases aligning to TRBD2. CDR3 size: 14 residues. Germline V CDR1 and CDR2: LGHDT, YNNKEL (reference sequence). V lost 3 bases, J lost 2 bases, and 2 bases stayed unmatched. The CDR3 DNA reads TGTGCCAGCAGCCAGCGGGGGGCGCAAGAGACCCAGTACTTC. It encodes CASSQRGAQETQYF.

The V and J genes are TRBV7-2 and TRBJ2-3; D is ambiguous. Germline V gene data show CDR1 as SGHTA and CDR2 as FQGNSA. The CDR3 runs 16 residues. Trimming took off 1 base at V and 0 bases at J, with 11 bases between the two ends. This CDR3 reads CASSLGASWSTDTQYF. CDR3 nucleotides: TGTGCCAGCAGCTTAGGTGCTAGTTGGAGCACAGATACGCAGTATTTT.

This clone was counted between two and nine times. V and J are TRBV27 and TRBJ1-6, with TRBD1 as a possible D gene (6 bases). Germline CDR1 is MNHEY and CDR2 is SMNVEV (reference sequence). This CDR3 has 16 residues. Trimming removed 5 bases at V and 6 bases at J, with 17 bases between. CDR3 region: CASSPQGIVRNSPLHF. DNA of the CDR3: TGTGCCAGCAGTCCGCAGGGGATTGTTCGTAATTCACCCCTCCACTTT.

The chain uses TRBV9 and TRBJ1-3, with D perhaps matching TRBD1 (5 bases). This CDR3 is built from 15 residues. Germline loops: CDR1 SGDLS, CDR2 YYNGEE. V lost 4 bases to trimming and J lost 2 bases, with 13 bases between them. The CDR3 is CASSPGGNTGNTIYF. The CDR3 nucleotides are TGTGCCAGCAGCCCGGGGGGGAATACTGGAAACACCATATATTTT.

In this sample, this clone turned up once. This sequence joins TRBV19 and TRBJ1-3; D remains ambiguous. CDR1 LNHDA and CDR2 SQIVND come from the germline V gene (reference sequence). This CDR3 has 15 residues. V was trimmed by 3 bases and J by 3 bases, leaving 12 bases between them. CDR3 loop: CASSILPGLGNTIYF. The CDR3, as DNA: TGTGCCAGTAGTATTCTACCGGGTCTTGGAAACACCATATATTTT.

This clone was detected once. CDR3 loop: CASSVPLRNTEAFF. DNA for the CDR3: TGTGCCAGCAGCGTCCCCCTGAGGAACACTGAAGCTTTCTTT. The chain carries TRBV7-2 and TRBJ1-1; unclear D gene. Germline CDR1 and CDR2: SGHTA and FQGNSA. The CDR3 is 14 residues long. V lost 5 bases to trimming and J lost 1 base, with 11 bases between them.

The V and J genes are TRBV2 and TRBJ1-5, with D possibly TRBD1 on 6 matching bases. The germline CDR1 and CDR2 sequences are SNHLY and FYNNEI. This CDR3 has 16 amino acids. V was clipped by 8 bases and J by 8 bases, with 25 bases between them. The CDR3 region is CASEKPGTPLVEPQHF. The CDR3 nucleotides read TGTGCCAGCGAGAAACCGGGGACACCCCTAGTTGAGCCCCAGCATTTT.

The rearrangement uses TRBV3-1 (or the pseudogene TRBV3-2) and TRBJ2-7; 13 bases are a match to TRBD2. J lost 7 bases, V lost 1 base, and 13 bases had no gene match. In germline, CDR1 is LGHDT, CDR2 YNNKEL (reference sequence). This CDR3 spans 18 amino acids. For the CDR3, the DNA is TGTGCCAGCAGCCAAGGCCCTTTGGGACTAGCGGGGTCGAGGGAGCAGTACTTC. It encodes CASSQGPLGLAGSREQYF.

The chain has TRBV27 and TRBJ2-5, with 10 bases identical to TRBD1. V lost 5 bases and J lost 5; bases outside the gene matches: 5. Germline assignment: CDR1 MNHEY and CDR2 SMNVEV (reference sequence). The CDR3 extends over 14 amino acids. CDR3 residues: CASSMTGGLETQYF. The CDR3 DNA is TGTGCCAGCAGTATGACAGGGGGCCTCGAGACCCAGTACTTC.

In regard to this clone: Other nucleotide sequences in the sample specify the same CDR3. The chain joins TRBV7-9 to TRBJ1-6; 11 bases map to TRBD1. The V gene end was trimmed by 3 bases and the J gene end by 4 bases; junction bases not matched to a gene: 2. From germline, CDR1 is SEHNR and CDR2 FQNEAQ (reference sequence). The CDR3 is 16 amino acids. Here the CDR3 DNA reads TGTGCCAGCAGCTTGGGGACAGGGGGTTATAATTCACCCCTCCACTTT. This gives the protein CASSLGTGGYNSPLHF.

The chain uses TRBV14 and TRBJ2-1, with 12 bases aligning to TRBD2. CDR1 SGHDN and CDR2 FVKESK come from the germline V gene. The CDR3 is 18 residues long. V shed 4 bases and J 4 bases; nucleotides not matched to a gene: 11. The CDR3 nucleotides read TGTGCCAGCAGCCTCGGACCGGGACTAGCGGGTATATACAATGAGCAGTTCTTC. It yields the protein CASSLGPGLAGIYNEQFF.

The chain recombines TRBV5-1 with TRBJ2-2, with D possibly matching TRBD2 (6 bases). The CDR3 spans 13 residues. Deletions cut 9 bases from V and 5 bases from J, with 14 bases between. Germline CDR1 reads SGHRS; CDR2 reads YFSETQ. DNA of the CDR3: TGCGCCACCTCCGGACTAACTACCGGGGAGCTGTTTTTT. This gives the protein CATSGLTTGELFF.

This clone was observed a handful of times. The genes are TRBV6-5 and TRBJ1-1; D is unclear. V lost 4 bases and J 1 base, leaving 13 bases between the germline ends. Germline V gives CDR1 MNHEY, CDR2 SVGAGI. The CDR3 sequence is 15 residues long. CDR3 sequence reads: CASSWMGGRNTEAFF. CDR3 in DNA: TGTGCCAGCAGTTGGATGGGAGGACGGAACACTGAAGCTTTCTTT.

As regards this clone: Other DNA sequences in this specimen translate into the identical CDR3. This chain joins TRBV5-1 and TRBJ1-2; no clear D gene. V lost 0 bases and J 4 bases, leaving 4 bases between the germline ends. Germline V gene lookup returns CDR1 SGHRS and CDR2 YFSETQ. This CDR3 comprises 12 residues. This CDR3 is CASSLDSYGYTF. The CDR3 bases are TGCGCCAGCAGCTTGGATAGCTATGGCTACACCTTC.

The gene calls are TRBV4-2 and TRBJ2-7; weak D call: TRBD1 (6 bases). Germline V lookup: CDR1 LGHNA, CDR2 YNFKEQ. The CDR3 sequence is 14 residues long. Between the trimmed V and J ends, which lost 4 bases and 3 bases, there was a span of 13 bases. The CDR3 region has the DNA TGTGCCAGCAGCCGGACAGATAATCACTACGAGCAGTACTTC. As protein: CASSRTDNHYEQYF.

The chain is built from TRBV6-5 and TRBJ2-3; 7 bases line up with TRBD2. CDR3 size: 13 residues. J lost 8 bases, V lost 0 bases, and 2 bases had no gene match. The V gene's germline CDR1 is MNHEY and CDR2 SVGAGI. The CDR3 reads CASSYSASGTQYF. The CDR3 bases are TGTGCCAGCAGTTACTCGGCTAGCGGTACGCAGTATTTT.

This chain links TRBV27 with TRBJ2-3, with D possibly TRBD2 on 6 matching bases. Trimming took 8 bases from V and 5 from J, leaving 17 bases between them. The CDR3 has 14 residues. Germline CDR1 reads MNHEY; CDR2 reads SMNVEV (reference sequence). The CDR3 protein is CASGEVSGIDTQYF. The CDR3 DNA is TGTGCCAGCGGGGAGGTGTCCGGGATAGATACGCAGTATTTT.

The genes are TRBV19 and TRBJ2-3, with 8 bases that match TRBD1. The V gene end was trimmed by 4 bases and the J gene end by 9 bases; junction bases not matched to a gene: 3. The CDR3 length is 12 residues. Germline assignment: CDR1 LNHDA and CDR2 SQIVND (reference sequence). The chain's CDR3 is CASSTGGGTQYF. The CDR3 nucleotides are TGTGCCAGTAGTACAGGGGGCGGCACGCAGTATTTT.

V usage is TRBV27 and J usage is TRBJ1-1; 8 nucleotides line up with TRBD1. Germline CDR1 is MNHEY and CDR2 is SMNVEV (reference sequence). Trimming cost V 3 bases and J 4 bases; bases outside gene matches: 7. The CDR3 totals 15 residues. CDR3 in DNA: TGTGCCAGCAGTTTTATGACAGGGGTGTTCACTGAAGCTTTCTTT. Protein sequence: CASSFMTGVFTEAFF.

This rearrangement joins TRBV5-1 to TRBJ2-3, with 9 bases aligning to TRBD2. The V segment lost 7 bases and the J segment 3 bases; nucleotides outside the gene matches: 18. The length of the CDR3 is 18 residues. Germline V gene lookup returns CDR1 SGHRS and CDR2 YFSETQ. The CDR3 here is CASHPILAGLSVTDTQYF. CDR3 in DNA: TGCGCCAGCCATCCAATCCTAGCGGGATTAAGTGTGACAGATACGCAGTATTTT.